The 12 T cell receptor beta chains below all came from one sample that was sequenced in a study of CD8 T cells in ankylosing spondylitis. MiXCR, run by TCRdb on the 5' RACE reads, gives a single entry per CDR3 protein. The sample has 150,000 to 200,000 distinct CDR3 sequences, about 32% seen once. The sequencing input was synovial fluid, either unsorted or a sorted T cell fraction (not recorded which). All receptors come from a male donor with ankylosing spondylitis.

V and J are TRBV7-2 and TRBJ1-1, with D maybe TRBD1 (6 bases). Germline CDR1 is SGHTA and CDR2 is FQGNSA. Trimming took off 5 bases at V and 1 base at J, with 14 bases between the two ends. The CDR3 is 15 residues long. The CDR3 nucleotides read TGTGCCAGCAGCACAGCCGGACAGCCGAACACTGAAGCTTTCTTT. Amino acid sequence: CASSTAGQPNTEAFF.

This clonotype appeared a few times. For the CDR3, the DNA is TGCAGTGTAGCCAGAGTTAATTCACCCCTCCACTTT. This gives the protein CSVARVNSPLHF. The rearrangement uses TRBV20-1 and TRBJ1-6; the D is unclear. V dropped 7 bases and J dropped 6 bases, with 10 bases sitting between them. Germline V CDR1 and CDR2: DFQATT, SNEGSKA (reference sequence). This CDR3 is built from 12 residues.

This clonotype occurred once. The V gene is TRBV27, the J gene TRBJ2-1; the match to TRBD1 covers 8 bases. CDR1 MNHEY and CDR2 SMNVEV come from the germline V gene (reference sequence). The V and J ends lost 5 bases and 6 bases, in that order; junction bases with no gene match: 6. The CDR3 is made up of 14 amino acids. The CDR3 spells CASSRQGAPNEQFF. CDR3 DNA: TGTGCCAGCAGTCGGCAGGGGGCCCCCAATGAGCAGTTCTTC.

The rearrangement joins TRBV12-1 to TRBJ1-2. TRBV12-1 is classified as a pseudogene. The length of the CDR3 is 15 residues. This CDR3 is CASSKRPDLIYGYTF. Here the CDR3 DNA reads TGTGCCAGCAGCAAACGACCGGACCTAATATATGGCTACACCTTC.

This clonotype showed up just once. The CDR3 coding sequence is TGCAGTGCTTCTTGGGGGACAGGGGGAGAAAAACTGTTTTTT. Its protein is CSASWGTGGEKLFF. The chain combines TRBV20-1 with TRBJ1-4; 11 bases are shared with TRBD1. The CDR3 length is 14 residues. From germline, CDR1 is DFQATT and CDR2 SNEGSKA (reference sequence). V lost 5 bases and J lost 8; bases outside the gene matches: 7.

The gene calls are TRBV28 and TRBJ2-7; a possible D gene is TRBD1 (5 bases). The CDR3 runs to 14 residues. V lost 5 bases and J lost 3, with 14 bases in between. The germline gives CDR1 MDHEN, CDR2 SYDVKM. CDR3 sequence: CASSPAGWVYEQYF. DNA for the CDR3: TGTGCCAGCAGTCCAGCAGGGTGGGTCTACGAGCAGTACTTC. Filled out from reference TRBV28 and TRBJ2-7, the complete variable domain reads DVKVTQSSRYLVKRTGEKVFLECVQDMDHENMFWYRQDPGLGLRLIYFSYDVKMKEKGDIPEGYSVSREKKERFSLILESASTNQTSMYLCASSPAGWVYEQYFGPGTRLTVT.

The chain joins TRBV6-1 to TRBJ2-2, with 7 bases aligning to TRBD2. CDR1 is MNHNS and CDR2 is SASEGT in the germline V gene. The CDR3 totals 16 residues. V lost 6 bases, J lost 2 bases, and 9 bases stayed unmatched. Here the CDR3 reads CASSPDGGVNTGELFF. For the CDR3, the DNA is TGTGCCAGCAGCCCTGATGGGGGGGTAAACACCGGGGAGCTGTTTTTT.

The V and J genes are TRBV7-9 and TRBJ2-1; TRBD2 agrees at 8 bases. CDR1 and CDR2 from the germline V gene are SEHNR and FQNEAQ (reference sequence). The CDR3 is 16 amino acids. V lost 3 bases, J lost 2 bases, and 6 bases stayed unmatched. The CDR3 loop reads CASSFGAGVAYNEQFF. For the CDR3, the DNA is TGTGCCAGCAGCTTCGGAGCGGGGGTGGCCTACAATGAGCAGTTCTTC. The entire variable domain, with the rest obtained from reference TRBV7-9 and TRBJ2-1, is as follows: DTGVSQNPRHKITKRGQNVTFRCDPISEHNRLYWYRQTLGQGPEFLTYFQNEAQLEKSRLLSDRFSAERPKGSFSTLEIQRTEQGDSAMYLCASSFGAGVAYNEQFFGPGTRLTVL.

This clonotype was seen many times. This chain uses TRBV20-1 with TRBJ2-1, with D perhaps matching TRBD2 (6 bases). CDR1 and CDR2 (germline): DFQATT, SNEGSKA (reference sequence). The CDR3 spans 19 residues. The germline V and J ends were trimmed by 3 bases and 0 bases, with 24 bases remaining between them. The CDR3 loop reads CSASTPLPSATSSYNEQFF. In DNA form, the CDR3 reads TGCAGTGCTAGTACCCCCCTCCCTAGCGCAACAAGCTCCTACAATGAGCAGTTCTTC.

This clonotype was detected a few times. The V gene is TRBV7-6, the J gene TRBJ1-4, with TRBD1 matching over 9 bases. The germline V gene has CDR1 SGHVS and CDR2 FNYEAQ. J lost 5 bases, V lost 6 bases, and 4 bases had no gene match. The CDR3 totals 14 residues. The CDR3: CASRAGTGNEKLFF. CDR3 nucleotides: TGTGCCAGCAGAGCCGGGACAGGGAATGAAAAACTGTTTTTT.

This clonotype showed up just a few times. The chain joins TRBV3-1 to TRBJ2-2; D not resolved. Trimming pared 4 bases from V and 4 bases from J, leaving 7 bases between. The germline CDR1 and CDR2 sequences are LGHDT and YNNKEL (reference sequence). This CDR3 is 13 amino acids long. This chain's CDR3 is CASSLWGTGELFF. The CDR3 bases are TGTGCCAGCAGCCTGTGGGGCACCGGGGAGCTGTTTTTT.

This clonotype was observed a few times. As DNA, the CDR3 is TGCAGTGCTAGAGGCGGGCGGGCCGCTTTCTATGGCTACACCTTC. As protein: CSARGGRAAFYGYTF. V gene TRBV20-1 combines with J gene TRBJ1-2; the D is unclear. CDR1 and CDR2 from the germline V gene are DFQATT and SNEGSKA (reference sequence). The ends were cut back, 1 base at V and 4 bases at J, with 16 bases in the middle. The CDR3 has 15 amino acids.